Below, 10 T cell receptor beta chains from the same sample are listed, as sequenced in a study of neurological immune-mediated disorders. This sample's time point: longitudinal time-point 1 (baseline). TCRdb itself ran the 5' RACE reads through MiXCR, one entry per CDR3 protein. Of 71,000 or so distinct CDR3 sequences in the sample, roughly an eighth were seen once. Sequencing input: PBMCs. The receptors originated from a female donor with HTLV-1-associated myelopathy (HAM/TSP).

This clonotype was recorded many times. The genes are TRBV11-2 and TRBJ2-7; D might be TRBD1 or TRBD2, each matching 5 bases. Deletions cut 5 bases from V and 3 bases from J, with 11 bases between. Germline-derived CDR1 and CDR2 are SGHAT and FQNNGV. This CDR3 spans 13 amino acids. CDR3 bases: TGTGCCAGCAGCCGGGGACCGAACTACGAGCAGTACTTC. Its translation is CASSRGPNYEQYF.

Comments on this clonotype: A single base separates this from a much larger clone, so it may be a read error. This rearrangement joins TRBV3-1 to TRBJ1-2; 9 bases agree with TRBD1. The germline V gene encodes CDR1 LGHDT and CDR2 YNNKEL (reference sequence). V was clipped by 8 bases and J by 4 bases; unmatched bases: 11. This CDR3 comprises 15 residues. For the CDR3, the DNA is TGTGCCAGCGGGGACAGGGTGCGCCGAGGCTATGGCTACACCTTC. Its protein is CASGDRVRRGYGYTF.

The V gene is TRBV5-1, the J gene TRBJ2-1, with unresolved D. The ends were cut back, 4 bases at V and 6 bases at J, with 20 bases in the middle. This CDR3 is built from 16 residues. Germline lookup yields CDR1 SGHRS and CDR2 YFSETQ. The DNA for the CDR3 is TGCGCCAGCAGCCCGCGGACGGAAATGGCTACCAATGAGCAGTTCTTC. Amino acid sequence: CASSPRTEMATNEQFF. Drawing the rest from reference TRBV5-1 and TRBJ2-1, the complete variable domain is KAGVTQTPRYLIKTRGQQVTLSCSPISGHRSVSWYQQTPGQGLQFLFEYFSETQRNKGNFPGRFSGRQFSNSRSEMNVSTLELGDSALYLCASSPRTEMATNEQFFGPGTRLTVL.

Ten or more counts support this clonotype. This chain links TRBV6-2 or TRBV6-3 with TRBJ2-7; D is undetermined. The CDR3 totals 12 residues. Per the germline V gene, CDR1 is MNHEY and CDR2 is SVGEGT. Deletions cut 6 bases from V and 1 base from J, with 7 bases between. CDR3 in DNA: TGTGCCAGCAGGGATGCGTCCTACGAGCAGTACTTC. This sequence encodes CASRDASYEQYF.

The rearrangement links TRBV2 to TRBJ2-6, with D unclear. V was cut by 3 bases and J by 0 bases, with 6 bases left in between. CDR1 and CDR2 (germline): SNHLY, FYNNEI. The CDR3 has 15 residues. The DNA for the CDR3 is TGTGCCAGCAGTGAGGGGTTCTCTGGGGCCAACGTCCTGACTTTC. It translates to CASSEGFSGANVLTF.

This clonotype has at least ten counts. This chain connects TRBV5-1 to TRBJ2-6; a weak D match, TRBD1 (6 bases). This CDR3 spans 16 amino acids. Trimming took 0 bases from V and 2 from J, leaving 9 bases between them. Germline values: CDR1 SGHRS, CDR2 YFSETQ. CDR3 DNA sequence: TGCGCCAGCAGCTTGGTGGGGGCGACTGGGGCCAACGTCCTGACTTTC. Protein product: CASSLVGATGANVLTF.

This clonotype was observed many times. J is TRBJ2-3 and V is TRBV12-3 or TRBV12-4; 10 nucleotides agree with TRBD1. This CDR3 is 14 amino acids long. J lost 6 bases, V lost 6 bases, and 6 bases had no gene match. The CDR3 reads CASSYGTGVDTQYF. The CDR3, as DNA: TGTGCCAGCAGCTACGGGACAGGGGTGGATACGCAGTATTTT.

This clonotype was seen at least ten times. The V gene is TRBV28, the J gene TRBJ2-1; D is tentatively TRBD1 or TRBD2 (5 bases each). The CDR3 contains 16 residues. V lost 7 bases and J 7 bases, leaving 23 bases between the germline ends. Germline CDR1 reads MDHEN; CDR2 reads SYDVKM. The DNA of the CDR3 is TGTGCCAGCACTCAAGACCCAGGGAGTATGAGGAATGAGCAGTTCTTC. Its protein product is CASTQDPGSMRNEQFF.

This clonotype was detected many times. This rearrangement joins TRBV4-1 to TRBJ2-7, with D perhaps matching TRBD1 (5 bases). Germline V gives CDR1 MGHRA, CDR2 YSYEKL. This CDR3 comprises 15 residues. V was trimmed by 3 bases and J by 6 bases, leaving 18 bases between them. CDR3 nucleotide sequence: TGCGCCAGCAGCCAGCAACAGGTGATCACCAGCGAGCAGTACTTC. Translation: CASSQQQVITSEQYF.

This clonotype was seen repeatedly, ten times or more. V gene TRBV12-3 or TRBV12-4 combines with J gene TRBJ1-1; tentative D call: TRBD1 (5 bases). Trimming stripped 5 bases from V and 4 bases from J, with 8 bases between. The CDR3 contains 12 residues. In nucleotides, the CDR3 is TGTGCCAGCAGTCGGACATTCACTGAAGCTTTCTTT. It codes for CASSRTFTEAFF.